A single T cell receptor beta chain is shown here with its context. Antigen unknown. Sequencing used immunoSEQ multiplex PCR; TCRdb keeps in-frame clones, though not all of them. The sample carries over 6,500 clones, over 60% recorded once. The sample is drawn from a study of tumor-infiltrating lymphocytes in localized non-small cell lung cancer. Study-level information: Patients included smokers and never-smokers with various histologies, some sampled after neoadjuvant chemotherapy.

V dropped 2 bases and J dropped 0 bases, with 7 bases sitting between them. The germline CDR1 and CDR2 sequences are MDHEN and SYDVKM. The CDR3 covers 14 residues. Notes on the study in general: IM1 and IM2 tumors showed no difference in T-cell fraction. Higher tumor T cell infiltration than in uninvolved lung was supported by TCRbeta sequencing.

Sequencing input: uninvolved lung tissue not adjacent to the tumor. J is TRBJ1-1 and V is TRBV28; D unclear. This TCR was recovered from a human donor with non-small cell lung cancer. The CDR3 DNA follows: TGTGCCAGCAGTTTAGTAACGGTGAACACTGAAGCTTTCTTT. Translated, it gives CASSLVTVNTEAFF.